This T cell receptor (beta chain) was documented in a study of blood T cell repertoires in COVID-19. Study information: The United States, Italy and Spain supplied acute and convalescent COVID-19 samples. T cells, B-cell-depleted T cells, or PBMCs supplied cDNA or gDNA.

This clone was seen just once. TCRdb's copy holds only in-frame clones and misses some; the assay was immunoSEQ multiplex PCR. The sample records over 150,000 clones, roughly 84% being singletons. The CDR3 consists of 13 residues. Unmatched junction bases numbered 5, after V lost 7 bases and J lost 6 bases. CDR1 and CDR2 from the germline V gene are MNHEY and SVGEGT. What was sequenced was peripheral blood. This clonotype was sampled from a man between 35 and 55 years old with acute or convalescent COVID-19. The chain combines TRBV6-2 or TRBV6-3 with TRBJ2-2; 7 positions agree with TRBD2. CDR3 in DNA: TGTGCCAGCACCCCACGGGGGGCCGGGGAGCTGTTTTTT. Translation gives CASTPRGAGELFF.